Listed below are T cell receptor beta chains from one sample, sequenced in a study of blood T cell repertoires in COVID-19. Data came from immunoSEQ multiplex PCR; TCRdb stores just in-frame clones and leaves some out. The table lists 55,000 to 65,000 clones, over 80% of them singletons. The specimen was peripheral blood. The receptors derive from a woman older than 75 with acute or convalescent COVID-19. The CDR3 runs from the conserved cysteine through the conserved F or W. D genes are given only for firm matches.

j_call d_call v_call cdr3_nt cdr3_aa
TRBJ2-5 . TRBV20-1 TGCAGTGCTAGTTACGTCCGGGGAAGGGCCCAGTACTTC CSASYVRGRAQYF
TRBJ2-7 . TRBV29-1 TGCAGCGTTGAAGATCGGGGTGCCTACGAGCAGTACTTC CSVEDRGAYEQYF
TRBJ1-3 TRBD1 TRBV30 TGTGCCTGGACAGGGGGGCCCAACTCTGGAAACACCATATATTTT CAWTGGPNSGNTIYF
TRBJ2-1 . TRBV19 TGTGCCAGTAGTCCCCCGGAAGGGGTTGATGAGCAGTTCTTC CASSPPEGVDEQFF
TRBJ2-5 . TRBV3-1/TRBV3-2 TGTGCCAGCAGCCAAGATAGAGGACAGCTTCCAGAGACCCAGTACTTC CASSQDRGQLPETQYF
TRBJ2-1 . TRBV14 TGTGCCAGCAGCTCCCAGGGGGGCGTAATTGAGCAGTTCTTC CASSSQGGVIEQFF
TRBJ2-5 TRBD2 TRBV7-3 TGTGCCAGCAGCTTAATTACTAGCGGGGGGGCCCGGGAGACCCAGTACTTC CASSLITSGGARETQYF
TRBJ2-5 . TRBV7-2 TGTGCCAGCAGCCGAGGACTGCCAGAGACCCAGTACTTC CASSRGLPETQYF
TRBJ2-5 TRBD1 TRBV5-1 TGCGCCAGCAGTCCCGGACAGGGTGGAGAGACCCAGTACTTC CASSPGQGGETQYF
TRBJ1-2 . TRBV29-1 TGCAGCGGGGGGGGCAACTATGGCTACACCTTC CSGGGNYGYTF
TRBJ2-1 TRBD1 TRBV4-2 TGTGCCAGCAGCCGGGAGGTCACAGGGGGCAATTCTGAGCAGTTCTTC CASSREVTGGNSEQFF
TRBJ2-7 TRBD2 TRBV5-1 TGCGCCAGCAGCTTCCAGCGGGAGTCCTACGAGCAGTACTTC CASSFQRESYEQYF
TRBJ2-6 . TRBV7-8 TGTGCCAGCAGTGTCGGGGGCTCTGGGGCCAACGTCCTGACTTTC CASSVGGSGANVLTF